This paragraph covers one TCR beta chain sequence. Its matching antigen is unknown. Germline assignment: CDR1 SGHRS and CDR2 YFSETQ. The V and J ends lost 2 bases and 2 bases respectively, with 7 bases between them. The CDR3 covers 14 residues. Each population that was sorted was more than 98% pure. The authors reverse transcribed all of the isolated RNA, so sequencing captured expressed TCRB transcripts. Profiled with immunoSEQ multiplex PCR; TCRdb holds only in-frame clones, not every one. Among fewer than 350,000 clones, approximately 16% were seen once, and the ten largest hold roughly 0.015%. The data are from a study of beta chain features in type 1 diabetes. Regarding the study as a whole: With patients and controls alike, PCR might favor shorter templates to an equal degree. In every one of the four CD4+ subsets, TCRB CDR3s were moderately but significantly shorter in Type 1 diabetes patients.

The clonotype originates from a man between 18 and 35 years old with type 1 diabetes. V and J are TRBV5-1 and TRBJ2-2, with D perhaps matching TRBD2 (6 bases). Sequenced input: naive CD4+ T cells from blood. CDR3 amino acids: CASSFSGNTGELFF. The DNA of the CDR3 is TGCGCCAGCAGCTTTAGCGGAAACACCGGGGAGCTGTTTTTT.